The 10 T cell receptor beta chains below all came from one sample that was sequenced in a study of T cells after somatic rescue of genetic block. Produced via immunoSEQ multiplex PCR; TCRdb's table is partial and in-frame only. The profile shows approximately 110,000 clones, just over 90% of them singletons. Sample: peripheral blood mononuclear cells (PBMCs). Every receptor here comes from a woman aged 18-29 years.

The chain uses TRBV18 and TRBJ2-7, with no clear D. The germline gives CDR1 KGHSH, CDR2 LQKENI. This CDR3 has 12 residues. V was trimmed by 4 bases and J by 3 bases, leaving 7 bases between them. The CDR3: CASSRADYEQYF. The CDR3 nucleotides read TGTGCCAGCTCACGGGCAGACTACGAGCAGTACTTC.

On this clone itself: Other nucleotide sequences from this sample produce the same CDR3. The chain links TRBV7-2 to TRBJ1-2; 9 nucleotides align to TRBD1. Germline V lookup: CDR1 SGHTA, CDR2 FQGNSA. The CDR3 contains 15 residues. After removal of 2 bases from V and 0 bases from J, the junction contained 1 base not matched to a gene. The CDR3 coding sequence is TGTGCCAGCAGCTTACGACAGGGGGCTAACTATGGCTACACCTTC. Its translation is CASSLRQGANYGYTF.

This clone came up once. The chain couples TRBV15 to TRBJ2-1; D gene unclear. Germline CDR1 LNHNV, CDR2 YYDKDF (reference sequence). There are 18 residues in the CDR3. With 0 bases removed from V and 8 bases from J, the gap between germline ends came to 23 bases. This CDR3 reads CATSRDMSSLGLSDEQFF. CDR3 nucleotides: TGTGCCACCAGCAGAGATATGTCCTCCCTCGGCCTATCCGATGAGCAGTTCTTC.

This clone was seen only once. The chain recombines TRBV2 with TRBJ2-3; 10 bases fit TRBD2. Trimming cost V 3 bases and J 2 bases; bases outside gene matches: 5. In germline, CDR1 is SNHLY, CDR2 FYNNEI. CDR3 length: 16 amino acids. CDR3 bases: TGTGCCAGCAGTGAGGGTAGCGGGGGGTTCACAGATACGCAGTATTTT. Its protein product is CASSEGSGGFTDTQYF.

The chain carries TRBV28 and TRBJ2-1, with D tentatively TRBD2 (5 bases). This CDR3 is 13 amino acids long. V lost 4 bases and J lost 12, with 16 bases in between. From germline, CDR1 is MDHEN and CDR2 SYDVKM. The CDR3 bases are TGTGCCAGCAGTTCTCGTCGGAGCGAGGGGCAGTTCTTC. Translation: CASSSRRSEGQFF. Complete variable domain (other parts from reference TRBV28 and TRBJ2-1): DVKVTQSSRYLVKRTGEKVFLECVQDMDHENMFWYRQDPGLGLRLIYFSYDVKMKEKGDIPEGYSVSREKKERFSLILESASTNQTSMYLCASSSRRSEGQFFGPGTRLTVL.

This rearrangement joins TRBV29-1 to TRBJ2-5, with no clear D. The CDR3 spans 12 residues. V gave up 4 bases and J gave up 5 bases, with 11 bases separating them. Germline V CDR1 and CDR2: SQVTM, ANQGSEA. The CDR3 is CSVVKGPETQYF. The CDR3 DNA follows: TGCAGCGTTGTGAAAGGGCCGGAGACCCAGTACTTC.

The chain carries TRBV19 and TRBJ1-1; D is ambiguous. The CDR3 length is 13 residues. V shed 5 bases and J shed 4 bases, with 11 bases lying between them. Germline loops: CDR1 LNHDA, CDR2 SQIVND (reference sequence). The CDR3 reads CASSSTVATEAFF. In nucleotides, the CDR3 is TGTGCCAGTAGTTCAACGGTGGCCACTGAAGCTTTCTTT.

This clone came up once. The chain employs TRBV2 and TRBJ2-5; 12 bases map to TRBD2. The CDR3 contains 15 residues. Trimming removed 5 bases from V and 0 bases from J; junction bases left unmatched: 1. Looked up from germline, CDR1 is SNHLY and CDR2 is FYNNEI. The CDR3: CASSRLAGDQETQYF. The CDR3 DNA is TGTGCCAGCAGTCGACTAGCGGGGGACCAAGAGACCCAGTACTTC.

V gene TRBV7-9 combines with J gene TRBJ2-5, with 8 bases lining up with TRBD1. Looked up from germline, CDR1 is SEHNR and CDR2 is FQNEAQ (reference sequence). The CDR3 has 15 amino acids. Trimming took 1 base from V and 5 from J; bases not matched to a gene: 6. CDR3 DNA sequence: TGTGCCAGCAGCTTAGGTCGGGCAGGGGGCGAGACCCAGTACTTC. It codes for CASSLGRAGGETQYF.

The CDR3 bases are TGTGCCAGCAGTGATTCGGCCGAACGGGGGCGTGAGCAGTTCTTC. Protein product: CASSDSAERGREQFF. The chain is built from TRBV25-1 and TRBJ2-1; D tentatively fits TRBD1 or TRBD2 (6 bases each). Germline loops: CDR1 MGHDK, CDR2 SYGVNS. The CDR3 runs to 15 residues. The V and J ends lost 3 bases and 9 bases respectively, with 18 bases between them.